This TCR beta chain was retrieved from a study of cytomegalovirus exposure and HLA in healthy donors. CDR1 and CDR2 from the germline V gene are SGHRS and YFSETQ. The CDR3 length is 18 residues. The V and J ends lost 0 bases and 4 bases, in that order; junction bases with no gene match: 12. Sequenced by immunoSEQ multiplex PCR; TCRdb stores in-frame clones only, minus some. Of tens of thousands of clones in the sample, over 85% were seen once. The sequencing sample was made of PBMCs. This clonotype was sampled from a young man in good health and CMV-seropositive. J is TRBJ2-1 and V is TRBV5-1, with TRBD2 identical over 8 bases. The CDR3 loop is CASSLAGGERILYNEQFF. CDR3 nucleotides: TGCGCCAGCAGCTTGGCCGGGGGGGAGCGAATCCTATACAATGAGCAGTTCTTC.